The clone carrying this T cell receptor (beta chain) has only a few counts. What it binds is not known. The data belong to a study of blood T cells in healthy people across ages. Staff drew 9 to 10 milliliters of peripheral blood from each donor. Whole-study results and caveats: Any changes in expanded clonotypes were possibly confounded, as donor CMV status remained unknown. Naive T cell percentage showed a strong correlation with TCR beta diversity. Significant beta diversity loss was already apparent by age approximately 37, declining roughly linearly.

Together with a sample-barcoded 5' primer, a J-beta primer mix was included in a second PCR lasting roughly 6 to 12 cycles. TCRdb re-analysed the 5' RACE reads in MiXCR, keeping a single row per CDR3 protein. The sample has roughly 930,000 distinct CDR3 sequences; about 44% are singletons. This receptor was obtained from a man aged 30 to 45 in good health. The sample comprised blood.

The CDR3 loop is CASRDTGDYGYTF. The CDR3 nucleotides are TGTGCCAGCAGAGATACAGGGGACTATGGCTACACCTTC. This sequence joins TRBV12-3 or TRBV12-4 and TRBJ1-2, with TRBD1 matching 7 bases. CDR3 size: 13 residues. V was clipped by 6 bases and J by 3 bases; unmatched bases: 4.